These 21 T cell receptor beta chains came from one sample sequenced in a study of CD8 T cells in Susac syndrome. With random hexamers, reverse transcription was performed on about 0.5 to 1 ug of RNA. TCRdb called the immunoSEQ multiplex PCR reads again in MiXCR, with one record for every CDR3 protein. Of over 150,000 distinct CDR3 sequences in the sample, approximately 93% were seen once. The material sequenced was CD4+ T cells from PBMCs. The receptors here all came from a human donor with multiple sclerosis.

This chain links TRBV10-2 with TRBJ1-2; the D is unclear. V was clipped by 0 bases and J by 0 bases, with 11 bases between them. Germline CDR1 is WSHSY and CDR2 is SAAADI. This CDR3 has 16 amino acids. CDR3 DNA: TGCGCCAGCAGTGAGTCCCTCGGAGGAGCTAACTATGGCTACACCTTC. As protein: CASSESLGGANYGYTF.

The chain employs TRBV5-4 and TRBJ1-1, with 7 bases identical to TRBD1. The germline CDR1 and CDR2 sequences are SGHNT and YYREEE (reference sequence). J gave up 0 bases and V 3 bases, and 8 bases lay outside the gene matches. This CDR3 has 16 amino acids. This CDR3 reads CASSSLLGTVNTEAFF. The CDR3 DNA reads as TGTGCCAGCAGCTCTTTGCTGGGGACAGTGAACACTGAAGCTTTCTTT.

V usage is TRBV13 and J usage is TRBJ1-3, with D perhaps matching TRBD1 (5 bases). Germline V gene data show CDR1 as PRHDT and CDR2 as FYEKMQ (reference sequence). The CDR3 runs 14 residues. V was shortened by 5 bases and J by 3 bases, with 11 bases between the two germline ends. The CDR3 DNA reads as TGTGCCAGCAGCCCTGGACAATATGGAAACACCATATATTTT. Its translation: CASSPGQYGNTIYF. Full variable domain (rest looked up from reference TRBV13 and TRBJ1-3): AAGVIQSPRHLIKEKRETATLKCYPIPRHDTVYWYQQGPGQDPQFLISFYEKMQSDKGSIPDRFSAQQFSDYHSELNMSSLELGDSALYFCASSPGQYGNTIYFGEGSWLTVV.

The chain employs TRBV11-2 and TRBJ2-1; D gene uncertain. This CDR3 has 16 amino acids. The germline V and J ends were trimmed by 4 bases and 2 bases, with 15 bases remaining between them. The V gene's germline CDR1 is SGHAT and CDR2 FQNNGV. The CDR3 region has the DNA TGTGCCAGCAGCTCGATTACTCATAAACCCTACAATGAGCAGTTCTTC. Amino acid sequence: CASSSITHKPYNEQFF.

This clonotype showed up just a few times. The chain combines TRBV6-2 or TRBV6-3 with TRBJ2-2, with a tentative D call TRBD1 (6 bases). This CDR3 comprises 15 residues. The germline CDR1 and CDR2 sequences are MNHEY and SVGEGT. Trimming stripped 4 bases from V and 1 base from J, with 10 bases between. CDR3 protein: CASSSGQMNTGELFF. The CDR3 DNA follows: TGTGCCAGCAGTTCCGGACAGATGAACACCGGGGAGCTGTTTTTT.

The gene calls are TRBV2 and TRBJ2-6; D is unresolved. There are 16 residues in the CDR3. Germline V gene lookup returns CDR1 SNHLY and CDR2 FYNNEI. V was shortened by 3 bases and J by 4 bases, with 13 bases between the two germline ends. This chain's CDR3 is CASSERRVSGANVLTF. In DNA form, the CDR3 reads TGTGCCAGCAGTGAGAGGCGAGTGTCCGGGGCCAACGTCCTGACTTTC.

The chain carries TRBV4-2 and TRBJ2-2; D gene unclear. Germline CDR1 and CDR2: LGHNA and YNFKEQ. V was pared by 0 bases and J by 6 bases, with 14 bases between. The CDR3 consists of 16 residues. This CDR3 is CASSQDPGPTSGELFF. CDR3 in DNA: TGTGCCAGCAGCCAAGATCCCGGGCCGACCTCCGGGGAGCTGTTTTTT.

The chain recombines TRBV6-2 or TRBV6-3 with TRBJ1-1; 9 nucleotides agree with TRBD1. The CDR3 loop spans 13 amino acids. The germline gives CDR1 MNHEY, CDR2 SVGEGT. J lost 14 bases, V lost 2 bases, and 9 bases had no gene match. CDR3 sequence reads: CASSYEDRGLQFF. The CDR3, as DNA: TGTGCCAGCAGTTACGAGGACAGGGGCCTCCAGTTCTTT.

The gene calls are TRBV12-3 or TRBV12-4 and TRBJ2-7; a possible D gene is TRBD2 (6 bases). V shed 6 bases and J shed 6 bases, with 15 bases lying between them. The CDR3 loop spans 13 amino acids. DNA of the CDR3: TGTGCCAGCAGCCTGATGCTAGCGACCGAGCAGTACTTC. It translates to CASSLMLATEQYF.

The chain has TRBV7-3 and TRBJ2-2; 9 nucleotides match TRBD1. The CDR3 extends over 14 amino acids. Germline V gene lookup returns CDR1 SGHTA and CDR2 FQGTGA. V shed 8 bases and J 7 bases; nucleotides not matched to a gene: 8. The chain's CDR3 is CASARGQGVGELFF. CDR3 DNA: TGTGCCAGCGCAAGGGGACAGGGTGTCGGGGAGCTGTTTTTT.

The chain employs TRBV29-1 and TRBJ2-3, with D unresolved. Germline CDR1 and CDR2: SQVTM and ANQGSEA. V was trimmed by 7 bases and J by 1 base, leaving 18 bases between them. The CDR3 loop spans 15 amino acids. DNA for the CDR3: TGCAGCGCCGAATACCTCCAAGAGGGCACAGATACGCAGTATTTT. This sequence encodes CSAEYLQEGTDTQYF.

This clonotype was detected once. The J gene is TRBJ1-1, the V gene TRBV7-9; unclear D gene. Trimming removed 10 bases at V and 10 bases at J, with 16 bases between. CDR1 SEHNR and CDR2 FQNEAQ come from the germline V gene (reference sequence). The CDR3 runs to 11 residues. The CDR3 protein is CAIEPSRRAFF. The DNA for the CDR3 is TGTGCCATTGAGCCTTCCCGGAGAGCTTTCTTT.

This clonotype occurred once. The rearrangement joins TRBV2 to TRBJ1-5, with D possibly matching TRBD1 (6 bases). This CDR3 comprises 15 residues. CDR1 and CDR2 (germline): SNHLY, FYNNEI. Trimming pared 7 bases from V and 2 bases from J, leaving 15 bases between. DNA of the CDR3: TGTGCCAGCACCCTCAGGGGTAAGGGCAATCAGCCCCAGCATTTT. Translation: CASTLRGKGNQPQHF.

The chain is built from TRBV4-2 and TRBJ1-2; no clear D gene. V was shortened by 1 base and J by 5 bases, with 14 bases between the two germline ends. From germline, CDR1 is LGHNA and CDR2 YNFKEQ. This CDR3 has 15 amino acids. CDR3 bases: TGTGCCAGCAGCCAAGCTCGGGATAATGTGTATGGCTACACCTTC. It codes for CASSQARDNVYGYTF.

The chain couples TRBV3-1 to TRBJ2-7; no clear D. Germline V gives CDR1 LGHDT, CDR2 YNNKEL (reference sequence). Trimming removed 5 bases at V and 2 bases at J, with 4 bases between. CDR3 length: 11 amino acids. CDR3 residues: CASSVPYEQYF. In DNA form, the CDR3 reads TGTGCCAGCAGCGTACCCTACGAGCAGTACTTC.

This chain joins TRBV7-8 and TRBJ2-1, with TRBD1 as a possible D gene (6 bases). V was cut by 2 bases and J by 9 bases, with 11 bases left in between. Per the germline V gene, CDR1 is SGHVS and CDR2 is FQNEAQ. CDR3 length: 13 residues. CDR3 in amino acids: CASSLHRAVEQFF. In DNA, the CDR3 is TGTGCCAGCAGCTTACACAGGGCGGTTGAGCAGTTCTTC.

The chain recombines TRBV6-1 with TRBJ2-1; possibly TRBD1 or TRBD2 for D (5 bases each). CDR3 length equals 13 residues. The germline V gene encodes CDR1 MNHNS and CDR2 SASEGT. V was cut by 5 bases and J by 10 bases, with 15 bases left in between. CDR3 nucleotide sequence: TGTGCCAGCAGTCACCGGGACCTACTCGAGCAGTTCTTC. Protein sequence: CASSHRDLLEQFF.

The chain links TRBV9 to TRBJ2-5; D is perhaps TRBD2 (5 bases). CDR1 and CDR2 from the germline V gene are SGDLS and YYNGEE. V lost 0 bases and J 5 bases, leaving 14 bases between the germline ends. CDR3 size: 15 residues. CDR3: CASSVGSSGRETQYF. The CDR3 DNA reads TGTGCCAGCAGCGTAGGGTCCAGCGGCCGGGAGACCCAGTACTTC.

V is TRBV29-1 and J is TRBJ2-4; 7 bases map to TRBD1. The V and J ends lost 5 bases and 0 bases, in that order; junction bases with no gene match: 4. This CDR3 contains 14 residues. Germline V gene sequence: CDR1 SQVTM, CDR2 ANQGSEA. DNA for the CDR3: TGCAGCGTTATGGGACAGCTAGCCAAAAACATTCAGTACTTC. This encodes CSVMGQLAKNIQYF. The full variable domain, completed using reference TRBV29-1 and TRBJ2-4, is SAVISQKPSRDICQRGTSLTIQCQVDSQVTMMFWYRQQPGQSLTLIATANQGSEATYESGFVIDKFPISRPNLTFSTLTVSNMSPEDSSIYLCSVMGQLAKNIQYFGAGTRLSVL.

The chain combines TRBV7-2 with TRBJ2-1; D is ambiguous. Trimming took 3 bases from V and 8 from J, leaving 11 bases between them. Germline V gene lookup returns CDR1 SGHTA and CDR2 FQGNSA. The CDR3 spans 13 residues. The CDR3 nucleotides are TGTGCCAGCAGCTTGGACCGCACCGATGAGCAGTTCTTC. It specifies CASSLDRTDEQFF. Full variable domain (remainder filled in from reference TRBV7-2 and TRBJ2-1): GAGVSQSPSNKVTEKGKDVELRCDPISGHTALYWYRQSLGQGLEFLIYFQGNSAPDKSGLPSDRFSAERTGGSVSTLTIQRTQQEDSAVYLCASSLDRTDEQFFGPGTRLTVL.

This clonotype has just one count. V is TRBV29-1 and J is TRBJ1-5, with D unresolved. This CDR3 contains 14 residues. V shed 6 bases and J shed 4 bases, with 16 bases lying between them. Looked up from germline, CDR1 is SQVTM and CDR2 is ANQGSEA. The CDR3 loop is CSVALFPGNQPQHF. In DNA form, the CDR3 reads TGCAGCGTAGCCTTATTCCCCGGGAATCAGCCCCAGCATTTT.